The 10 T cell receptor beta chains listed next were all sequenced from one sample in a study of T cells after yellow fever vaccination. TCRdb re-called the 5' RACE reads with MiXCR, one entry per CDR3 protein. This sample carries fewer than 400,000 distinct CDR3 sequences, around 6.4% of them seen once, and the ten largest clones take about 15%. The sequences come from PBMCs, collected 5 days after the yellow fever booster vaccination. All receptors derive from a man aged 25-45 years who received the YFV17D yellow fever vaccine.

V gene TRBV20-1 combines with J gene TRBJ2-3; D might be TRBD2 (6 bases). In germline, CDR1 is DFQATT, CDR2 SNEGSKA (reference sequence). V was shortened by 8 bases and J by 0 bases, with 18 bases between the two germline ends. This CDR3 has 15 residues. The CDR3 sequence: CSTEGTATSTDTQYF. CDR3 coding DNA: TGCAGTACTGAGGGGACTGCTACTAGCACAGATACGCAGTATTTT.

Ten or more counts support this clonotype. The rearrangement joins TRBV6-2 or TRBV6-3 to TRBJ1-4; D is possibly TRBD1 (5 bases). The germline V gene encodes CDR1 MNHEY and CDR2 SVGEGT. Trimming shortened V by 6 bases and J by 6 bases, and 20 bases separated the two germline ends. The CDR3 sequence is 16 residues long. The DNA for the CDR3 is TGTGCCAGCAGCAAGGGGCCGGGAGTAAAGGATGAAAAACTGTTTTTT. Translation: CASSKGPGVKDEKLFF.

This chain connects TRBV12-3 or TRBV12-4 to TRBJ2-3, with D possibly being TRBD2 (5 bases). This CDR3 spans 15 amino acids. V was clipped by 8 bases and J by 4 bases, with 19 bases between them. The CDR3 spells CASLKPGVRPDTQYF. In DNA form, the CDR3 reads TGTGCCAGCCTAAAACCCGGGGTGCGCCCAGATACGCAGTATTTT.

Concerning this clonotype: The junction departs from germline at one end; a sequencing error may be responsible. The rearrangement links TRBV7-7 to TRBJ2-2; D gene ambiguous. The CDR3 sequence is 13 residues long. Germline CDR1 and CDR2: SSHAT and FNYEAQ (reference sequence). The CDR3 sequence is CASSPSTTGELFF. DNA of the CDR3: TGTGCTAGCAGCCCTTCTACCACCGGGGAGCTGTTTTTT.

Only a few counts were recorded for this clonotype. The CDR3 is CASSKKGHHEQYF. The DNA for the CDR3 is TGTGCCAGCTCAAAAAAAGGACACCACGAGCAGTACTTC. The rearrangement uses TRBV19 and TRBJ2-7; weak D call: TRBD1 (5 bases). From germline, CDR1 is LNHDA and CDR2 SQIVND (reference sequence). Trimming took off 9 bases at V and 5 bases at J, with 17 bases between the two ends. The CDR3 length is 13 residues.

The V call is TRBV2, the J call TRBJ2-5; 9 bases align to TRBD1. CDR3 length equals 14 residues. The V gene's germline CDR1 is SNHLY and CDR2 FYNNEI. The V segment lost 4 bases and the J segment 5 bases; nucleotides outside the gene matches: 5. CDR3 protein: CASSVGTGYETQYF. As DNA, the CDR3 is TGTGCCAGCAGTGTGGGGACAGGGTACGAGACCCAGTACTTC.

This clonotype was seen only a few times. The CDR3 protein is CATSWGKNIQYF. The CDR3, as DNA: TGTGCCACCAGTTGGGGCAAAAACATTCAGTACTTC. The rearrangement uses TRBV15 and TRBJ2-4; D unresolved. V was pared by 6 bases and J by 3 bases, with 6 bases between. The CDR3 length is 12 residues. CDR1 and CDR2 (germline): LNHNV, YYDKDF (reference sequence). The full variable domain, rest sourced from reference TRBV15 and TRBJ2-4, is DAMVIQNPRYQVTQFGKPVTLSCSQTLNHNVMYWYQQKSSQAPKLLFHYYDKDFNNEADTPDNFQSRRPNTSFCFLDIRSPGLGDTAMYLCATSWGKNIQYFGAGTRLSVL.

In its sample, this clonotype was seen many times. The rearrangement links TRBV5-1 to TRBJ2-2; D is perhaps TRBD2 (6 bases). This CDR3 region has 18 residues. Germline lookup yields CDR1 SGHRS and CDR2 YFSETQ. V gave up 1 base and J gave up 3 bases, with 19 bases separating them. The CDR3 protein is CASSLSSRRDRDTGELFF. CDR3 nucleotides: TGCGCCAGCAGCTTGTCGAGTCGGCGGGACCGGGACACCGGGGAGCTGTTTTTT.

The chain employs TRBV12-3 or TRBV12-4 and TRBJ1-5, with a possible D match to TRBD1 (5 bases). V lost 1 base to trimming and J lost 0 bases, with 13 bases between them. The CDR3 extends over 17 amino acids. The CDR3 here is CASSLEGTAYSNQPQHF. The DNA of the CDR3 is TGTGCCAGCAGTTTAGAGGGGACGGCCTATAGCAATCAGCCCCAGCATTTT.

The DNA of the CDR3 is TGTGCCAGCAGTGAGTTGATCGGTACGCAGTATTTT. Protein sequence: CASSELIGTQYF. V and J are TRBV25-1 and TRBJ2-3; the D is unclear. Germline-derived CDR1 and CDR2 are MGHDK and SYGVNS. V gave up 3 bases and J gave up 8 bases, with 9 bases separating them. This CDR3 is 12 amino acids long.